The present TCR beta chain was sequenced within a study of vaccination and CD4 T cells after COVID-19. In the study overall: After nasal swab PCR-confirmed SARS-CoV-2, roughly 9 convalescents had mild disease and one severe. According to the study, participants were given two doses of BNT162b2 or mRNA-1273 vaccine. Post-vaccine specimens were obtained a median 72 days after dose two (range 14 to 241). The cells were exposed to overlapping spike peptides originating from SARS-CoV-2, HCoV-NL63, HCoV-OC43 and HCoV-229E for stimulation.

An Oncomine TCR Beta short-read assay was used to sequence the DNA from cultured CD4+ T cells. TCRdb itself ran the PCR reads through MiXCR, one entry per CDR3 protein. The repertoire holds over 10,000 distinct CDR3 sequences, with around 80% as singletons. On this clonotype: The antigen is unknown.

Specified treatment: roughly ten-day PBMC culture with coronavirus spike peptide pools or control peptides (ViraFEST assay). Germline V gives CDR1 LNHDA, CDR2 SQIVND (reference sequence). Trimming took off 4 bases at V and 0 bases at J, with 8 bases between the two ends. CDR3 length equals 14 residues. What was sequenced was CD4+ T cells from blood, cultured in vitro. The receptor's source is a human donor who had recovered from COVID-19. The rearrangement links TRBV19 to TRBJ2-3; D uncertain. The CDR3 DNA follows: TGTGCCAGTAGTAAGAGGCCCAGCACAGATACGCAGTATTTT. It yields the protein CASSKRPSTDTQYF.